These 29 T cell receptor beta chains were sequenced from one sample in a study of cytomegalovirus exposure and HLA in healthy donors. Use of 60 Vbeta and 13 Jbeta primers characterized the PCR. The table came from immunoSEQ multiplex PCR; TCRdb's copy has only in-frame clones and leaves some out. The profile covers tens of thousands of clones, with about 76% appearing a single time and 9.5% to 13% taken by the ten largest. Sample: PBMCs. These receptor sequences come from a man aged 30 to 39 in good health and CMV-seropositive.

The chain combines TRBV18 with TRBJ1-2, with 9 positions matching TRBD1. Germline loops: CDR1 KGHSH, CDR2 LQKENI. The CDR3 covers 15 residues. V was pared by 6 bases and J by 3 bases, with 8 bases of the junction left unmatched. The CDR3 sequence: CASSRTGGADYGYTF. CDR3 DNA sequence: TGTGCCAGCTCTCGAACAGGGGGCGCGGACTATGGCTACACCTTC.

The rearrangement joins TRBV7-6 to TRBJ2-5; TRBD2 matches at 8 bases. The CDR3 has 16 amino acids. The V segment lost 2 bases and the J segment 3 bases; nucleotides outside the gene matches: 8. Germline V CDR1 and CDR2: SGHVS, FNYEAQ. The CDR3, as DNA: TGTGCCAGCAGCTTACCAAGAGCCGGGGGGGAAGAGACCCAGTACTTC. Translation gives CASSLPRAGGEETQYF.

In DNA form, the CDR3 reads TGTGCCAGCAGCTTGAACAATTACTACGAGCAGTACTTC. It specifies CASSLNNYYEQYF. V usage is TRBV5-4 and J usage is TRBJ2-7; no definite D call. With 1 base removed from V and 3 bases from J, the gap between germline ends came to 8 bases. The germline CDR1 and CDR2 sequences are SGHNT and YYREEE (reference sequence). The CDR3 loop spans 13 amino acids. Filled out from reference TRBV5-4 and TRBJ2-7, the complete variable domain reads ETGVTQSPTHLIKTRGQQVTLRCSSQSGHNTVSWYQQALGQGPQFIFQYYREEENGRGNFPPRFSGLQFPNYSSELNVNALELDDSALYLCASSLNNYYEQYFGPGTRLTVT.

The rearrangement joins TRBV14 to TRBJ2-5; D gene unclear. The CDR3 extends over 13 amino acids. CDR1 and CDR2 from the germline V gene are SGHDN and FVKESK. The V gene lost 4 bases and the J gene lost 2 bases, with 8 bases spanning the gap. The CDR3 DNA reads TGTGCCAGCAGCCCACCAGCGCAAGAGACCCAGTACTTC. Encoded protein: CASSPPAQETQYF.

Only a few counts were recorded for this clone. The chain uses TRBV9 and TRBJ1-2; 8 positions match TRBD1. V lost 2 bases, J lost 6 bases, and 9 bases stayed unmatched. From germline, CDR1 is SGDLS and CDR2 YYNGEE. This CDR3 region has 15 residues. The chain's CDR3 is CASSVPKQGGHGYTF. Written as DNA, the CDR3 is TGTGCCAGCAGCGTCCCTAAACAGGGGGGCCATGGCTACACCTTC.

This chain connects TRBV4-1 to TRBJ1-6; a possible D gene is TRBD1 (6 bases). This CDR3 spans 17 amino acids. Germline V gene sequence: CDR1 MGHRA, CDR2 YSYEKL. V shed 0 bases and J shed 3 bases, with 12 bases lying between them. The CDR3 nucleotides are TGCGCCAGCAGCCAAGAATCCGCAGGGGACTATAATTCACCCCTCCACTTT. It encodes CASSQESAGDYNSPLHF.

This clone was seen only once. J is TRBJ2-7 and V is TRBV30; D may be TRBD2 (7 bases). The CDR3 is 18 residues long. From germline, CDR1 is GTSNPN and CDR2 SVGIG (reference sequence). Trimming stripped 4 bases from V and 2 bases from J, with 27 bases between. The CDR3 DNA sequence: TGTGCCTGGAACCCTTGGACCGGGGGGAGAGGGGGACCCTACGAGCAGTACTTC. It encodes CAWNPWTGGRGGPYEQYF.

The chain carries TRBV6-5 and TRBJ1-5; D not resolved. Per the germline V gene, CDR1 is MNHEY and CDR2 is SVGAGI. Between the trimmed V and J ends, which lost 2 bases and 4 bases, there was a span of 9 bases. The CDR3 consists of 14 residues. CDR3 sequence reads: CASSYGQRNQPQHF. The CDR3 region has the DNA TGTGCCAGCAGTTACGGTCAGAGGAATCAGCCCCAGCATTTT.

This clone was seen only once. The V gene is TRBV25-1, the J gene TRBJ1-1, with TRBD1 identical over 8 bases. Germline V gene data show CDR1 as MGHDK and CDR2 as SYGVNS. This CDR3 has 14 amino acids. The V segment lost 7 bases and the J segment 5 bases; nucleotides outside the gene matches: 9. In nucleotides, the CDR3 is TGTGCCAGCACCAAACAGGGGGTTGTAACTGAAGCTTTCTTT. Amino acids: CASTKQGVVTEAFF.

The gene calls are TRBV9 and TRBJ1-1, with a tentative D call TRBD1 (5 bases). V lost 7 bases to trimming and J lost 8 bases, with 15 bases between them. In germline, CDR1 is SGDLS, CDR2 YYNGEE. The CDR3 consists of 12 residues. The DNA for the CDR3 is TGTGCCAGCCTGTCCCCGGGGGGGGAAGCTTTCTTT. Translated, it gives CASLSPGGEAFF. Together with reference TRBV9 and TRBJ1-1, the CDR3 gives the full variable domain: DSGVTQTPKHLITATGQRVTLRCSPRSGDLSVYWYQQSLDQGLQFLIQYYNGEERAKGNILERFSAQQFPDLHSELNLSSLELGDSALYFCASLSPGGEAFFGQGTRLTVV.

The chain carries TRBV5-4 and TRBJ2-3; 7 nucleotides line up with TRBD2. This CDR3 contains 15 residues. J was trimmed by 1 base and V by 5 bases; bases with no gene match: 7. The germline gives CDR1 SGHNT, CDR2 YYREEE (reference sequence). As DNA, the CDR3 is TGTGCCAGCAGTCGGGTGGGGGGGGGCACAGATACGCAGTATTTT. This sequence encodes CASSRVGGGTDTQYF. Filled out from reference TRBV5-4 and TRBJ2-3, the complete variable domain reads ETGVTQSPTHLIKTRGQQVTLRCSSQSGHNTVSWYQQALGQGPQFIFQYYREEENGRGNFPPRFSGLQFPNYSSELNVNALELDDSALYLCASSRVGGGTDTQYFGPGTRLTVL.

The J gene is TRBJ2-1, the V gene TRBV29-1; TRBD2 agrees at 7 bases. Germline loops: CDR1 SQVTM, CDR2 ANQGSEA. The CDR3 sequence is 14 residues long. The V gene end was trimmed by 1 base and the J gene end by 5 bases; junction bases not matched to a gene: 5. This CDR3 is CSVEVGLGNNEQFF. The CDR3 DNA follows: TGCAGCGTTGAAGTTGGACTAGGAAACAATGAGCAGTTCTTC.

The chain couples TRBV13 to TRBJ1-1; D gene unclear. Germline lookup yields CDR1 PRHDT and CDR2 FYEKMQ (reference sequence). This CDR3 comprises 14 residues. V lost 7 bases, J lost 6 bases, and 18 bases lay in between. CDR3 nucleotides: TGTGCCAGCACCAAAACCACACTCGGGGCTGAAGCTTTCTTT. Translation: CASTKTTLGAEAFF.

The V call is TRBV11-3, the J call TRBJ2-1; D unclear. Trimming stripped 0 bases from V and 3 bases from J, with 3 bases between. Germline values: CDR1 SGHNT, CDR2 YENEEA. The CDR3 has 13 amino acids. CDR3 residues: CASSLDRYNEQFF. Written as DNA, the CDR3 is TGTGCCAGCAGCTTAGACCGCTACAATGAGCAGTTCTTC.

The V call is TRBV10-3, the J call TRBJ2-7; TRBD1 might be the D (6 bases). The CDR3 covers 10 residues. The ends were cut back, 8 bases at V and 5 bases at J, with 7 bases in the middle. Germline CDR1 is ENHRY and CDR2 is SYGVKD. The CDR3 here is CAIGGHEQYF. The CDR3 DNA reads as TGTGCCATCGGGGGCCACGAGCAGTACTTC.

Regarding this clone: The junction does not match germline at one end; this may be a read error. The rearrangement links TRBV7-9 to TRBJ1-1; 7 positions match TRBD1. Germline V gene sequence: CDR1 SEHNR, CDR2 FQNEAQ (reference sequence). This CDR3 has 16 amino acids. The CDR3 DNA sequence: TGTTCCAGCAGCTATATGGAGGGGGCGACATCCACTGAAGCTTTCTTT. Translating gives CSSSYMEGATSTEAFF.

The V call is TRBV30, the J call TRBJ1-5; weak D call: TRBD1 (5 bases). CDR3 length: 14 residues. Per germline, CDR1 GTSNPN and CDR2 SVGIG (reference sequence). Trimming removed 5 bases from V and 1 base from J, with 12 bases in between. The CDR3 protein is CAWAGMGSNQPQHF. CDR3 nucleotide sequence: TGTGCCTGGGCAGGGATGGGAAGCAATCAGCCCCAGCATTTT.

The CDR3 reads CATSLIGTGTGKLFF. The CDR3 DNA reads as TGTGCCACCTCCCTGATCGGGACAGGGACGGGAAAACTGTTTTTT. The V gene is TRBV15, the J gene TRBJ1-4, with 9 bases identical to TRBD1. The CDR3 covers 15 residues. Trimming took 8 bases from V and 10 from J; bases not matched to a gene: 14. Germline-derived CDR1 and CDR2 are LNHNV and YYDKDF (reference sequence).

The sample holds a few counts of this clone. This rearrangement joins TRBV9 to TRBJ1-1; D uncertain. In germline, CDR1 is SGDLS, CDR2 YYNGEE. Trimming removed 0 bases at V and 1 base at J, with 10 bases between. The CDR3 totals 15 residues. CDR3 residues: CASSVATTANTEAFF. In DNA form, the CDR3 reads TGTGCCAGCAGCGTAGCTACCACAGCGAACACTGAAGCTTTCTTT.

The gene calls are TRBV5-8 and TRBJ2-5; 8 nucleotides align to TRBD2. The trim removed 4 bases at V and 1 base at J, leaving 3 bases unmatched. The CDR3 contains 14 residues. Germline-derived CDR1 and CDR2 are SGHTS and YDEGEE. The CDR3 bases are TGTGCCAGCAGCCGGGGGGGGGCCCAAGAGACCCAGTACTTC. Encoded protein: CASSRGGAQETQYF.

The rearrangement joins TRBV27 to TRBJ1-2; 8 bases are a match to TRBD1. Germline values: CDR1 MNHEY, CDR2 SMNVEV (reference sequence). The CDR3 is 14 amino acids. J gave up 4 bases and V 9 bases, and 10 bases lay outside the gene matches. The CDR3 DNA follows: TGTGCCAGATGGGGACAGGCAGATTTCTATGGCTACACCTTC. Residues: CARWGQADFYGYTF.

The chain is built from TRBV2 and TRBJ1-4; TRBD1 aligns across 7 bases. The CDR3 loop spans 18 amino acids. V shed 5 bases and J 7 bases; nucleotides not matched to a gene: 19. Germline-derived CDR1 and CDR2 are SNHLY and FYNNEI. CDR3 DNA sequence: TGTGCCAGCAGTTTCCCGGACAGGATGGGACGAAATGTTGAAAAACTGTTTTTT. This translates into CASSFPDRMGRNVEKLFF. The whole variable domain, filled in from reference TRBV2 and TRBJ1-4, reads EPEVTQTPSHQVTQMGQEVILRCVPISNHLYFYWYRQILGQKVEFLVSFYNNEISEKSEIFDDQFSVERPDGSNFTLKIRSTKLEDSAMYFCASSFPDRMGRNVEKLFFGSGTQLSVL.

This sequence joins TRBV29-1 and TRBJ1-2; the D gene is possibly TRBD1 (5 bases). CDR1 is SQVTM, CDR2 ANQGSEA, per germline. V was clipped by 6 bases and J by 3 bases, with 17 bases between them. There are 14 residues in the CDR3. CDR3 bases: TGCAGCGTGATGGGGGGGAGCGGTGACTATGGCTACACCTTC. It translates to CSVMGGSGDYGYTF.

The rearrangement uses TRBV4-3 and TRBJ1-5; no clear D. V dropped 0 bases and J dropped 6 bases, with 9 bases sitting between them. The CDR3 loop spans 14 amino acids. Germline V gives CDR1 LGHNA, CDR2 YSLEER. The CDR3 DNA follows: TGCGCCAGCAGCCAAGACTTGCGGTTTCAGCCCCAGCATTTT. Its protein product is CASSQDLRFQPQHF.

J is TRBJ1-1 and V is TRBV19, with D perhaps matching TRBD1 (5 bases). CDR1 and CDR2 from the germline V gene are LNHDA and SQIVND (reference sequence). V shed 7 bases and J shed 1 base, with 13 bases lying between them. CDR3 size: 14 residues. The CDR3 DNA follows: TGTGCCAGTACCACTGGACACAGGAACACTGAAGCTTTCTTT. It yields the protein CASTTGHRNTEAFF.

This chain links TRBV7-6 with TRBJ2-2; maybe TRBD2 (6 bases). CDR1 is SGHVS and CDR2 is FNYEAQ in the germline V gene. The CDR3 spans 13 residues. Trimming removed 1 base from V and 7 bases from J, with 7 bases in between. The CDR3 is CASSLGRGGELFF. In DNA, the CDR3 is TGTGCCAGCAGCTTAGGGCGGGGCGGGGAGCTGTTTTTT.

The chain recombines TRBV9 with TRBJ1-6; D gene unclear. Trimming removed 0 bases from V and 0 bases from J, with 13 bases in between. The germline gives CDR1 SGDLS, CDR2 YYNGEE. CDR3 length equals 18 residues. Here the CDR3 reads CASSVGEAGRSYNSPLHF. CDR3 coding DNA: TGTGCCAGCAGCGTAGGGGAGGCAGGCCGCTCCTATAATTCACCCCTCCACTTT.

The gene calls are TRBV7-9 and TRBJ2-1; TRBD1 agrees at 7 bases. Trimming cost V 1 base and J 5 bases; bases outside gene matches: 8. The length of the CDR3 is 16 residues. Germline V gene sequence: CDR1 SEHNR, CDR2 FQNEAQ (reference sequence). The CDR3 coding sequence is TGTGCCAGCAGCTTAGTTGCCCTAGGGGGCCACAATGAGCAGTTCTTC. Translating gives CASSLVALGGHNEQFF.

This rearrangement joins TRBV6-5 to TRBJ1-2, with 10 positions matching TRBD1. This CDR3 has 15 amino acids. Trimming took 6 bases from V and 8 from J; bases not matched to a gene: 12. From germline, CDR1 is MNHEY and CDR2 SVGAGI. As DNA, the CDR3 is TGTGCCAGCAGAAAGCCGGGACAGGGGCGCTACGGCTACACCTTC. Protein sequence: CASRKPGQGRYGYTF.